One and the same sample provided the 2 T cell receptor beta chains below, sequenced in a study of cytomegalovirus exposure and HLA in healthy donors. Both 60 Vbeta primers and 13 Jbeta primers went into the PCR. This table comes from immunoSEQ multiplex PCR, and its TCRdb copy is limited to in-frame clones, with some not included. The sample lists 160,000 or so clones, around three quarters occurring once. Sequences were obtained from PBMCs. The receptors were gathered from a woman in her 40s in good health and CMV-seronegative.

J is TRBJ2-7 and V is TRBV9; 8 bases agree with TRBD2. The V segment lost 4 bases and the J segment 6 bases; nucleotides outside the gene matches: 12. The CDR3 runs 15 residues. CDR1 is SGDLS and CDR2 is YYNGEE in the germline V gene. CDR3 region: CASSPSTSVLGEQYF. CDR3 nucleotide sequence: TGTGCCAGCAGCCCCTCGACTAGCGTATTGGGCGAGCAGTACTTC.

This clone was counted between two and nine times. This chain connects TRBV6-6 to TRBJ1-4; the D is unclear. The CDR3 covers 13 residues. Germline values: CDR1 MNHNY, CDR2 SVGAGI (reference sequence). With 7 bases removed from V and 7 bases from J, the gap between germline ends came to 13 bases. The CDR3 reads CASMGYEGEKLFF. As DNA, the CDR3 is TGTGCCAGCATGGGGTATGAGGGTGAAAAACTGTTTTTT.